This T cell receptor (beta chain) was sequenced in a study of T-cell memory formation after mild COVID-19. This clonotype was counted between two and nine times. 5'RACE with constant-segment primers built TCRalpha and TCRbeta cDNA libraries with UMIs. Each CDR3 protein gets one entry after TCRdb re-called the 5' RACE reads with MiXCR. The repertoire consists of approximately 250,000 distinct CDR3 sequences, with 15% occurring once and the leading ten covering more than 2%. V was cut by 1 base and J by 5 bases, with 18 bases left in between. The CDR3 spans 15 residues. Per the germline V gene, CDR1 is SQVTM and CDR2 is ANQGSEA.

The specimen sequenced was PBMCs or a T cell subset sorted from them (not recorded which). The chain employs TRBV29-1 and TRBJ2-7; tentative D call: TRBD2 (6 bases). The sequence derives from an adult woman who had mild COVID-19 (a few samples of this study predate the infection). Cell type and time point are not known. The chain's CDR3 is CSVEGLGGLPHEQYF. The CDR3 bases are TGCAGCGTTGAAGGTCTCGGGGGTCTCCCTCACGAGCAGTACTTC.